The clone carrying this T cell receptor beta chain was counted a few times. As yet, its antigen is unknown. The entry originates in a study of T cell repertoires in cytomegalovirus infection. Study-wide results and limits: It was HLA-C-restricted CMV-specific TCR beta clonotypes that dominated the response ex vivo.

The CDR3 extends over 13 amino acids. From germline, CDR1 is SGHDT and CDR2 YYEEEE. V was shortened by 4 bases and J by 7 bases, with 12 bases between the two germline ends. One entry per CDR3 protein results from TCRdb running MiXCR on the reads. The table shows around 900,000 distinct CDR3 sequences, with approximately 33% occurring only once. The clonotype comes from a human donor in good health (CMV status not recorded). Some clones in this sample may be carry-over from other donors' samples. The chain has TRBV5-6 and TRBJ1-5; D is perhaps TRBD1 (5 bases). Sequenced here: cultured CD8+ T cells from PBMCs, sampled from culture after CMV antigen stimulation. CDR3 residues: CASSGGIGQPQHF. Here the CDR3 DNA reads TGTGCCAGCAGCGGGGGTATAGGCCAGCCCCAGCATTTT. Drawing the rest from reference TRBV5-6 and TRBJ1-5, the complete variable domain is DAGVTQSPTHLIKTRGQQVTLRCSPKSGHDTVSWYQQALGQGPQFIFQYYEEEERQRGNFPDRFSGHQFPNYSSELNVNALLLGDSALYLCASSGGIGQPQHFGDGTRLSIL.